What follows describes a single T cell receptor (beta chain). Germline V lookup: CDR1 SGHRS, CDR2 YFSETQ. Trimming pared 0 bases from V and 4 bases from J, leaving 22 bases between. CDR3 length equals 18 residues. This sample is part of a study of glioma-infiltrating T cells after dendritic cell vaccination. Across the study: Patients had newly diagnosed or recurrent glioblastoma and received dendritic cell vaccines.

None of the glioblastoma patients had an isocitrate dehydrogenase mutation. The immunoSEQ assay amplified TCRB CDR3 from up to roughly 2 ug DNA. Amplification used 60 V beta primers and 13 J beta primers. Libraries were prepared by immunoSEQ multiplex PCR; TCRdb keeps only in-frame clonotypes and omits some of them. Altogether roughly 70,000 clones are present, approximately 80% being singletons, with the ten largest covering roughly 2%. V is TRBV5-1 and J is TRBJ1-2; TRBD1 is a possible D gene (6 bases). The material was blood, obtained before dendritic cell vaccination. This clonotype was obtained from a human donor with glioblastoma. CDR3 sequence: CASSLDGNYFRGGYGYTF. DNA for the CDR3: TGCGCCAGCAGCTTGGATGGGAACTATTTTCGAGGGGGCTATGGCTACACCTTC.